This is a list of T cell receptor beta chains from one sample in a study of blood T cell repertoires in COVID-19. Assay: immunoSEQ multiplex PCR; the TCRdb copy retains only in-frame clones and omits some. The sample contains 270,000 or so clones, roughly 84% of which appear only once. Sequencing input: peripheral blood. These receptors were taken from a young woman with acute or convalescent COVID-19. Both conserved end residues are part of each CDR3.

CASSPGQGPGLF,12,TRBJ1-4,TRBV5-1
CASRGRGPGDEKLFF,15,TRBJ1-4,TRBV11-2
CASSLSLYGYTF,12,TRBJ1-2,TRBV5-6
CASRDRGDGHGYTF,14,TRBJ1-2,TRBV2
CASSFSGLAGGRDSYNEQFF,20,TRBJ2-1,TRBV5-5
CASSQELRPNEQFF,14,TRBJ2-1,TRBV4-3
CATSFRAGPYEQYF,14,TRBJ2-7,TRBV15
CASSPGGTGTLVQYF,15,TRBJ2-7,TRBV6-5
CASSIFGQLSNQPQHF,16,TRBJ1-5,TRBV19
CASSSTGQLSYNEQFF,16,TRBJ2-1,TRBV28
CSAEGRAYGYTF,12,TRBJ1-2,TRBV29-1
CASSLGPGSNSPLHF,15,TRBJ1-6,TRBV5-8
CASTPGSYEQYF,12,TRBJ2-7,TRBV5-5
CASSLTAGEYNEQFF,15,TRBJ2-1,TRBV7-9
CASSQDGIAGPPTDTQYF,18,TRBJ2-3,TRBV4-3
CAWTPGGSNYGYTF,14,TRBJ1-2,TRBV30
CACAGTGYTEAFF,13,TRBJ1-1,TRBV30
CATSRKRTGASTDTQYF,17,TRBJ2-3,TRBV15
CASSPTWGVLSYNEQFF,17,TRBJ2-1,TRBV27
CASSPRATAYEQYF,14,TRBJ2-7,TRBV7-2
CSVVWGGRRAYEQYF,15,TRBJ2-7,TRBV29-1
CASTLGLAGVGTGELFF,17,TRBJ2-2,TRBV7-6
CAWSVGPRSNQPQHF,15,TRBJ1-5,TRBV30
CASSKTGGRTYEQYF,15,TRBJ2-7,TRBV21-1
CASRSGNYGYTF,12,TRBJ1-2,TRBV28
CASSPTTGSNTEAFF,15,TRBJ1-1,TRBV18